Detailed here is one TCR beta chain. Its antigen is currently not known. The record has no base qualities; no much larger clone is one base away. For repertoire sequencing, the TCR beta CDR3 regions were amplified from RNA transcripts. HTBI primers and the Qiagen OneStep RT-PCR kit were used in a first-round RT-PCR, which was followed by a second-round multiplex PCR, size selection and purification. The libraries underwent paired-end sequencing with 100 bp reads on an Illumina HiSeq2000. Concerning the study's data processing: SOAPnuke was used to process the reads, throwing out any read that had adapters, had uncalled bases, had a mean Phred below 15, or lacked an exact constant-primer or identifier match. COPE v1.2.5 was used to merge high-quality paired reads. Each unique nucleotide sequence was treated as a clonotype, and MiTCR v1.1 was used to align the clonotypes to the IMGT TRB V, D and J references. Analysis was restricted to V-J combinations with a frequency above 0.0001, which covered roughly 99% of repertoires. For each V-J combination, a TCR clonal expansion and chaos score was defined as the ratio of F50 clonal expansion to chaos observed in the TCRdist matrix. Welch's t-statistics and random forest were used to narrow the features down to over ten V-J combinations, which were then fed into a naive Bayes classifier. Thyroid-blood repertoire similarity was quantified with the Morisita-Horn index. Starting from the raw public reads, TCRdb applied fastp trimming at Q25, assembled clones with MiXCR and retained in-frame beta chains. Identical CDR3 protein sequences are pooled into one entry, listed with their most common genes and DNA. The authors' filters were not applied to this entry. The sample table records 170,000 or so distinct CDR3 sequences; around two fifths of these occur just once. The top ten hold about 5.8% of the sample.

This entry comes from a study of Graves' ophthalmopathy and Graves' hyperthyroidism (dated by TCRdb to 2016 to 2018). For the wider study: Peripheral blood was collected before any treatment was given, at the time of initial diagnosis. The study used signatures of the TCR beta repertoire to tell Graves' ophthalmopathy apart from Graves' hyperthyroidism and to predict which patients would progress to ophthalmopathy. In total, 135 blood samples were TCR-sequenced: fewer than 50 ophthalmopathy, 80 or so hyperthyroidism and some 17 hyperthyroidism-to-ophthalmopathy patients. To explore V-J signatures distinguishing ophthalmopathy from hyperthyroidism, a discovery set of 100 patients (43 ophthalmopathy, about 57 stable hyperthyroidism) was enrolled. An independent validation cohort comprised roughly 20 hyperthyroidism patients and roughly 15 patients who later progressed from hyperthyroidism to ophthalmopathy. In roughly 6 hyperthyroidism patients, T-cell repertoires of thyroid tissue and blood were compared. Following sampling, methimazole starting at 30 mg daily was administered to hyperthyroidism patients, and high-dose intravenous methylprednisolone was administered to ophthalmopathy patients. The approximately 100 discovery patients were randomly divided into training and test sets at a 7:3 ratio.

Study-wide conclusions, independent of this receptor: No statistical method was used to set the sample size in advance, and the investigators knew which group each participant was assigned to. In validation, the model predicted ophthalmopathy progression with about 71% sensitivity and around 72% specificity; fewer than 15 predicted patients were CT-confirmed with GO in a median of approximately 6.2 months. Ophthalmopathy was separated from stable hyperthyroidism by the 13-signature model with more than 85% sensitivity and 81% to 84% specificity in cross-validation and with 80%/75% in the test set. Most of the expanded thyroid clonotypes with a frequency above 0.001 were also detected in blood, and it was suggested that the thyroid immune response may be reflected by blood repertoires.

Ophthalmopathy patients were characterized by moderately to severely active disease, a Clinical Activity Score of at least 3, a NOSPECS grade of at least 4, and a disease duration under 3 months. Patients were excluded if they had other autoimmune diseases, uncontrolled infections, pregnancy or lactation. Diagnosis relied on clinical symptoms, serum thyroxine, TRAb, thyroid ultrasound and orbital computed tomography. Using Ficoll-Paque density gradient centrifugation, PBMCs were isolated from about 9.4 ml of fresh peripheral blood. Total RNA was extracted using Trizol reagent, and RNA quality was checked on an Agilent 2100 Bioanalyzer. Material for sequencing was peripheral blood. This receptor was taken from a woman in her forties with Graves' ophthalmopathy. Donor details come from another sample of the same person, matched by shared clones.

The DNA reads as follows: TGTGCCAGCAGTTTTCCTCTAGCTAAGGGAGGGGGCTACGAGCAGTACTTC. It translates as CASSFPLAKGGGYEQYF. Recombination joined TRBV28 with TRBJ2-7; perhaps TRBD2 is the D gene, with 7 bases matching. From the germline V gene, CDR1 is MDHEN and CDR2 is SYDVKM. The V end loses 3 bases and the J end loses 3 bases, and a stretch of 21 bases separates them. The CDR3 holds 17 amino acids from the cysteine to the phenylalanine. Of all the DNA, just the CDR3 is kept, 51 bases in frame from base 1.